One and the same sample provided the 3 T cell receptor beta chains below, sequenced in a study of blood T cell repertoires in COVID-19. Repertoires were generated with immunoSEQ multiplex PCR, while TCRdb's copy carries only in-frame clones and drops some. Among tens of thousands of clones listed, about nine tenths were seen once. What was sequenced was peripheral blood. These receptors all come from a human donor in a cohort sampled during active COVID-19.

This clone was detected only once. The chain links TRBV2 to TRBJ1-1, with 8 bases lining up with TRBD1. V lost 4 bases and J lost 0; bases outside the gene matches: 4. Germline V gives CDR1 SNHLY, CDR2 FYNNEI. The CDR3 consists of 15 residues. The CDR3 bases are TGTGCCAGCAGTGGAGGACAGGGACTGAACACTGAAGCTTTCTTT. Its protein product is CASSGGQGLNTEAFF.

The chain carries TRBV27 and TRBJ1-1; D may be TRBD1 (6 bases). Germline V lookup: CDR1 MNHEY, CDR2 SMNVEV (reference sequence). Trimming shortened V by 8 bases and J by 4 bases, and 11 bases separated the two germline ends. The CDR3 covers 12 residues. The CDR3 sequence: CASGTGSTEAFF. For the CDR3, the DNA is TGTGCCAGCGGCACAGGGTCCACTGAAGCTTTCTTT.

The CDR3 region is CSVAGAVEQFF. The CDR3 DNA reads TGCAGCGTCGCAGGGGCTGTTGAGCAGTTCTTC. The chain carries TRBV29-1 and TRBJ2-1, with D perhaps matching TRBD1 (6 bases). The CDR3 is 11 residues long. Germline V lookup: CDR1 SQVTM, CDR2 ANQGSEA. The germline V and J ends were trimmed by 6 bases and 9 bases, with 12 bases remaining between them.